These 9 T cell receptor beta chains originate from one sample sequenced in a study of blood T cells in healthy people across ages. Primers used in a second PCR of roughly 7 to 11 cycles were a sample-barcoded 5' primer and a J-beta primer mix. TCRdb redid the calling of the 5' RACE reads with MiXCR, one entry per CDR3 protein. The sample has fewer than 750,000 distinct CDR3 sequences, over 40% seen once. Sequencing was performed on blood. The receptors were gathered from a woman older than 75 in good health.

CDR3: CASSVTPSSAGGGDEQFF. DNA for the CDR3: TGTGCCAGCAGCGTAACCCCCAGTTCTGCGGGAGGGGGGGATGAGCAGTTCTTC. The chain is built from TRBV9 and TRBJ2-1, with 9 bases identical to TRBD2. The CDR3 is 18 residues long. Germline V gene sequence: CDR1 SGDLS, CDR2 YYNGEE. V lost 1 base and J lost 8; bases outside the gene matches: 16.

The sample holds a few counts of this clonotype. In DNA form, the CDR3 reads TGTGCCATCCGACAGGGCCACACCGGGGAGCTGTTTTTT. This sequence encodes CAIRQGHTGELFF. The rearrangement uses TRBV10-3 and TRBJ2-2; TRBD1 agrees at 7 bases. With 8 bases clipped from V and 3 bases from J, the junction kept 3 bases outside the gene matches. The CDR3 spans 13 residues. Germline lookup yields CDR1 ENHRY and CDR2 SYGVKD.

The V gene is TRBV21-1, the J gene TRBJ1-6; the D call of TRBD1 is as the table states it, not checked on the DNA. TRBV21-1 is recorded as a pseudogene. The CDR3 spans 18 residues. The CDR3 region is CASSAGGPQGSYNSPLHF. CDR3 sequence (DNA): TGTGCCAGCAGCGCGGGGGGACCACAGGGGTCCTATAATTCACCCCTCCACTTT.

V and J are TRBV29-1 and TRBJ2-5; D not certain. The CDR3 spans 14 residues. The ends were cut back, 4 bases at V and 6 bases at J, with 18 bases in the middle. Germline V gene lookup returns CDR1 SQVTM and CDR2 ANQGSEA. The CDR3 bases are TGCAGCGTTGCAAGGGCGGATACGACAAAGACCCAGTACTTC. As protein: CSVARADTTKTQYF.

This clonotype was detected a few times. V gene TRBV4-1 combines with J gene TRBJ2-7; 7 bases agree with TRBD1. Germline V gene lookup returns CDR1 MGHRA and CDR2 YSYEKL. With 3 bases clipped from V and 0 bases from J, the junction kept 5 bases outside the gene matches. The CDR3 contains 15 residues. Here the CDR3 DNA reads TGCGCCAGCAGCCACGGGACAGAGGCCTCCTACGAGCAGTACTTC. Its protein is CASSHGTEASYEQYF.

CDR3 sequence reads: CASGGDWDYEQYF. CDR3 coding DNA: TGTGCCAGCGGGGGCGACTGGGACTACGAGCAGTACTTC. V and J are TRBV2 and TRBJ2-7; D is perhaps TRBD1 (6 bases). V was shortened by 8 bases and J by 3 bases, with 14 bases between the two germline ends. Germline loops: CDR1 SNHLY, CDR2 FYNNEI. This CDR3 is 13 amino acids long.

This clonotype has only a few counts. V gene TRBV28 combines with J gene TRBJ1-1; 9 nucleotides line up with TRBD1. J gave up 5 bases and V 0 bases, and 4 bases lay outside the gene matches. Germline values: CDR1 MDHEN, CDR2 SYDVKM. The CDR3 covers 15 residues. This chain's CDR3 is CASSLWTGGRTEAFF. Written as DNA, the CDR3 is TGTGCCAGCAGTTTATGGACAGGGGGTAGGACTGAAGCTTTCTTT.

The rearrangement uses TRBV12-1 and TRBJ1-5. TRBV12-1 counts as a pseudogene. The CDR3 length is 14 residues. The CDR3 loop is CARVPRGFWQPQHF. CDR3 coding DNA: TGTGCCAGAGTTCCCCGAGGTTTTTGGCAGCCCCAGCATTTT.

The chain has TRBV20-1 and TRBJ2-5; D might be TRBD1 or TRBD2, each matching 6 bases. The CDR3 runs to 15 residues. Germline CDR1 is DFQATT and CDR2 is SNEGSKA (reference sequence). Trimming removed 5 bases at V and 5 bases at J, with 21 bases between. CDR3 protein: CSAPRIGGILETQYF. The CDR3 nucleotides are TGCAGTGCTCCTCGTATAGGGGGGATTTTGGAGACCCAGTACTTC.